This T cell receptor beta chain was found in a study of blood T cell repertoires in COVID-19. This CDR3 spans 15 amino acids. The V segment lost 2 bases and the J segment 9 bases; nucleotides outside the gene matches: 8. From germline, CDR1 is GTSNPN and CDR2 SVGIG (reference sequence). Sequenced by immunoSEQ multiplex PCR; TCRdb stores in-frame clones only, minus some. This sample yields a few hundred thousand clones, of which 70% to 90% are seen a single time; 6.3% belongs to the top ten. Followed longitudinally, the Seattle patients had been enrolled during active infection. The J gene is TRBJ2-3, the V gene TRBV30; 13 positions agree with TRBD2. Sequenced material: peripheral blood. The receptor comes from a woman aged 45-60 years with COVID-19, enrolled during active disease. The DNA of the CDR3 is TGTGCCTGGAGTCCCGGGACTAGCGGGACCAAAACGCAGTATTTT. Amino acids: CAWSPGTSGTKTQYF.